This TCR beta chain was identified during a study of beta chain features in type 1 diabetes (dated by TCRdb to the late 2010s). For the study in its entirety: Patients and healthy donors did not differ in mean age, gender distribution, total cell number or subset yield. A total of 100 million to 110 million sorted cells were examined across all samples, and a strong correlation was observed between cell number per subset and RNA yield. In the study, recently diagnosed type 1 diabetes patients and matched healthy donors were compared on the TCRB repertoires of their sorted circulating CD4+ T cell subsets. Naive and central memory subsets were obtained from all 28 donors, but regulatory and stem cell-like memory subsets were isolated from only 8 patients and roughly eight healthy donors. Here is what the overall study found, with its caveats: PCR might favor shorter templates, but patient and control samples were amplified and corrected together, so any skew would affect both groups equally. Because small numbers of individuals were included in the HLA sub-analyses, any influence of HLA type on TCRB rearrangement was left unresolved. Fewer insertions and more nucleotide deletions at VDJ recombination sites were observed in patients with type 1 diabetes, implying thymic rearrangement abnormalities. Because cDNA was sequenced instead of genomic DNA, highly expressing activated cells could be over-represented, though the groups showed no difference in activation or CD3 levels. Naive, central memory and regulatory TCRB repertoires appeared to be more similar among patients than among healthy donors. Type 1 diabetes patients showed a moderate but significant shortening of TCRB CDR3 length in all four CD4+ subsets.

The germline V gene gives CDR1 as SNHLY and CDR2 as FYNNEI. Taken from cysteine to phenylalanine, the CDR3 has 12 residues. The only DNA kept is the CDR3, 36 bases in frame from the first base. Trimming at the junction amounts to 6 bases on V and 0 bases on J, and the germline ends lie 6 bases apart. Each donor gave one peripheral blood draw, roughly 110 mL on average, collected into heparinised tubes. Naive, central memory, regulatory and stem cell-like memory CD4+ T cells were sorted on a BD FACSAria II using a panel including CD45RO, CCR7, CD25, CD127, CD95 and CD27. Purity was above 95% for every sorted population. Right away, PBMCs were isolated by Lymphoprep density gradient centrifugation and were stained directly, with no culture step. So that batch effects would be minimized, each experiment stained and sorted samples in pairs, pairing one healthy donor with one patient. The entire amount of isolated RNA was reverse transcribed using the High Capacity cDNA Reverse Transcription Kit, so the sequenced TCRB transcripts were expressed ones. Deep immunoSEQ sequencing was applied to naive, central memory and regulatory T cell samples, giving an average of about 3.57 million total reads per sample. After sorted cells were lysed in RLT buffer, RNA was extracted with DNase-treated RNeasy Micro or Mini kits, with the choice depending on cell number. To prevent cross-contamination, every cell subset was processed on its own, while patient and healthy donor samples were processed together. TCRB sequences were amplified from cDNA with the immunoSEQ multiplex PCR, producing 87-bp fragments spanning the CDR3 region. Amplicons were sequenced on the Illumina HiSeq platform. For the original study's pipeline: PCR bias was corrected computationally using synthetic template baselines, and reads within Hamming distance 2 were collapsed, with unmergeable singletons discarded. Reads were aligned against IMGT so that V, D and J genes, CDR3 length and insertions or deletions at six rearrangement sites could be assigned. Within each subset, clonotype counts were normalized to sorted cell number, and only after that were true diversity and Gini coefficients computed with the tcR R package. The overlap coefficient, calculated on TCRB nucleotide sequences, was used to measure repertoire sharing. As a proxy for the pre-selection repertoire, out-of-frame TCRB sequences from naive cells were analyzed. TCRdb took over this immuneACCESS table, retaining in-frame rearrangements with V and J assigned. Such tables are incomplete; in checked studies, under half of the missing clones stem from an unresolved V gene, and the remainder is unexplained. That table supplies the V and J calls and clone size; D and trimming were determined from the DNA. The sample table holds fewer than 900,000 clones, of which roughly 15% were seen once. The ten largest account for around 0.02% of the sample.

A note on this clone: Its antigen remains unidentified. Nothing much larger sits one base from this clone, and base qualities are not available.

The chain is made from TRBV2 and TRBJ2-7; too little of a D gene remains to name it. The sequencing sample was made of naive CD4+ T cells from blood. The cell subset or site label, read with the paper, signifies: true naive CD4+ T cells. The clonotype was recovered from a woman under 30 in good health. The base sequence is TGTGCCAGCAGGCGATCCTCCTACGAGCAGTACTTC. It translates as CASRRSSYEQYF.